A single sample is the source of the 13 T cell receptor beta chains below, sequenced in a study of T cell responses to AZD1222 COVID-19 vaccine. Sequencing was performed with immunoSEQ multiplex PCR; in TCRdb, only in-frame clones are kept and a portion is missing. In the table there are under 50,000 clones, 70% to 90% of which are singletons. The specimen was peripheral blood, collected 28 days after the second AZD1222 dose. The receptors here all came from an adult who received the AZD1222 COVID-19 vaccine.

The rearrangement links TRBV19 to TRBJ1-5, with D maybe TRBD1 (5 bases). The CDR3 extends over 16 amino acids. With 5 bases removed from V and 5 bases from J, the gap between germline ends came to 19 bases. The germline CDR1 and CDR2 sequences are LNHDA and SQIVND (reference sequence). The CDR3 DNA is TGTGCCAGTAGTGGGGGGTACGGGCGGCGCTATCAGCCCCAGCATTTT. The encoded protein is CASSGGYGRRYQPQHF.

V is TRBV19 and J is TRBJ2-1; D may be TRBD1 (5 bases). The V end was cut by 3 bases, the J end by 10 bases, with 10 bases between. This CDR3 contains 12 residues. The germline gives CDR1 LNHDA, CDR2 SQIVND (reference sequence). CDR3 loop: CASSIWGREQFF. CDR3 nucleotide sequence: TGTGCCAGTAGTATCTGGGGCAGAGAGCAGTTCTTC.

The rearrangement joins TRBV7-9 to TRBJ1-4; D is possibly TRBD1 (5 bases). The CDR3 runs to 15 residues. The V gene's germline CDR1 is SEHNR and CDR2 FQNEAQ (reference sequence). Trimming removed 4 bases at V and 6 bases at J, with 15 bases between. CDR3 bases: TGTGCCAGCAGCTCCCCGCAGGGCGATGATGAAAAACTGTTTTTT. Its translation is CASSSPQGDDEKLFF.

The V call is TRBV29-1, the J call TRBJ2-7; 10 bases line up with TRBD1. V was pared by 5 bases and J by 2 bases, with 6 bases of the junction left unmatched. The germline V gene encodes CDR1 SQVTM and CDR2 ANQGSEA. The CDR3 is made up of 14 amino acids. In DNA form, the CDR3 reads TGCAGCGTTCCGGGACAGGGGAATCCCTACGAGCAGTACTTC. This sequence encodes CSVPGQGNPYEQYF.

The chain is built from TRBV7-9 and TRBJ2-2; 14 bases line up with TRBD2. V shed 5 bases, J shed 0 bases, and the junction held 2 bases outside the gene matches. The CDR3 covers 17 residues. Germline-derived CDR1 and CDR2 are SEHNR and FQNEAQ (reference sequence). CDR3 sequence: CASSPTSGGANTGELFF. Written as DNA, the CDR3 is TGTGCCAGCAGCCCGACTAGCGGGGGGGCGAACACCGGGGAGCTGTTTTTT.

The chain joins TRBV7-9 to TRBJ2-5; possible D gene TRBD1, 6 bases. The V end was cut by 5 bases, the J end by 1 base, with 11 bases between. The CDR3 totals 14 residues. Germline CDR1 is SEHNR and CDR2 is FQNEAQ (reference sequence). CDR3 sequence (DNA): TGTGCCAGCAGCCTACGGACAGCCCAAGAGACCCAGTACTTC. It codes for CASSLRTAQETQYF. Filled out from reference TRBV7-9 and TRBJ2-5, the complete variable domain reads DTGVSQNPRHKITKRGQNVTFRCDPISEHNRLYWYRQTLGQGPEFLTYFQNEAQLEKSRLLSDRFSAERPKGSFSTLEIQRTEQGDSAMYLCASSLRTAQETQYFGPGTRLLVL.

The V gene is TRBV10-3, the J gene TRBJ1-1; the match to TRBD1 covers 9 bases. V shed 3 bases, J shed 6 bases, and the junction held 8 bases outside the gene matches. The CDR3 is 15 amino acids. Germline V gene data show CDR1 as ENHRY and CDR2 as SYGVKD. CDR3 residues: CAISEQGASRAEAFF. CDR3 bases: TGTGCCATCAGTGAACAGGGGGCTAGTAGGGCTGAAGCTTTCTTT.

The chain joins TRBV5-4 to TRBJ1-3; TRBD1 aligns across 9 bases. CDR1 and CDR2 from the germline V gene are SGHNT and YYREEE (reference sequence). V lost 1 base to trimming and J lost 2 bases; unmatched junction nucleotides: 4. The CDR3 is 16 amino acids. CDR3 amino acids: CASSLKQGAPGNTIYF. CDR3 sequence (DNA): TGTGCCAGCAGCTTGAAACAGGGGGCTCCTGGAAACACCATATATTTT.

V and J are TRBV19 and TRBJ2-5; D not certain. CDR3 length: 11 residues. V was shortened by 8 bases and J by 4 bases, with 8 bases between the two germline ends. Germline CDR1 and CDR2: LNHDA and SQIVND (reference sequence). The CDR3 reads CASGRVETQYF. The CDR3 DNA reads as TGTGCCAGTGGAAGGGTAGAGACCCAGTACTTC.

V and J are TRBV18 and TRBJ1-2, with D maybe TRBD1 (5 bases). The germline V gene encodes CDR1 KGHSH and CDR2 LQKENI. The CDR3 totals 13 residues. Trimming cost V 6 bases and J 6 bases, with 14 bases left between them. CDR3 bases: TGTGCCAGCTCCGGGGACCTTAGCCATGGCTACACCTTC. Its protein is CASSGDLSHGYTF.

The chain couples TRBV3-1 (or the pseudogene TRBV3-2) to TRBJ2-1, with TRBD2 as a possible D gene (5 bases). The CDR3 totals 13 residues. Deletions cut 3 bases from V and 4 bases from J, with 7 bases between. Germline V gene lookup returns CDR1 LGHDT and CDR2 YNNKEL (reference sequence). The CDR3 reads CASSQTKYNEQFF. DNA for the CDR3: TGTGCCAGCAGCCAGACTAAATACAATGAGCAGTTCTTC.

This chain connects TRBV5-4 to TRBJ1-4; a weak D match, TRBD1 (5 bases). Deletions cut 3 bases from V and 4 bases from J, with 10 bases between. The germline gives CDR1 SGHNT, CDR2 YYREEE (reference sequence). The CDR3 loop spans 14 amino acids. The chain's CDR3 is CASSSGHRNEKLFF. The CDR3 nucleotides read TGTGCCAGCAGCTCTGGACACCGTAATGAAAAACTGTTTTTT.

The chain uses TRBV10-1 and TRBJ2-7, with 7 bases lining up with TRBD2. Germline values: CDR1 WNHNN, CDR2 SYGVQD (reference sequence). J gave up 3 bases and V 3 bases, and 2 bases lay outside the gene matches. CDR3 size: 13 residues. This chain's CDR3 is CASSEGGSYEQYF. The CDR3 coding sequence is TGCGCCAGCAGTGAAGGCGGGAGCTACGAGCAGTACTTC.